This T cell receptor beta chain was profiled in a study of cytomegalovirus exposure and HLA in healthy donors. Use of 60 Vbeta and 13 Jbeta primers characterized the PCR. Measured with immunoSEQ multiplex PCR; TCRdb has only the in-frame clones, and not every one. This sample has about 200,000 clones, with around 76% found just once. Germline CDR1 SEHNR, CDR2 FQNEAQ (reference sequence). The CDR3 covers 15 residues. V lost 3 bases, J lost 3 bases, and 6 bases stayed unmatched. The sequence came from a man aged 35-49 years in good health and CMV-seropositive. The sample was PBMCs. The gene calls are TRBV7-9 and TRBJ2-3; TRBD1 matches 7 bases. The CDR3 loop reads CASSLGAGGTDTQYF. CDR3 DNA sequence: TGTGCCAGCAGCTTGGGCGCAGGGGGTACAGATACGCAGTATTTT.